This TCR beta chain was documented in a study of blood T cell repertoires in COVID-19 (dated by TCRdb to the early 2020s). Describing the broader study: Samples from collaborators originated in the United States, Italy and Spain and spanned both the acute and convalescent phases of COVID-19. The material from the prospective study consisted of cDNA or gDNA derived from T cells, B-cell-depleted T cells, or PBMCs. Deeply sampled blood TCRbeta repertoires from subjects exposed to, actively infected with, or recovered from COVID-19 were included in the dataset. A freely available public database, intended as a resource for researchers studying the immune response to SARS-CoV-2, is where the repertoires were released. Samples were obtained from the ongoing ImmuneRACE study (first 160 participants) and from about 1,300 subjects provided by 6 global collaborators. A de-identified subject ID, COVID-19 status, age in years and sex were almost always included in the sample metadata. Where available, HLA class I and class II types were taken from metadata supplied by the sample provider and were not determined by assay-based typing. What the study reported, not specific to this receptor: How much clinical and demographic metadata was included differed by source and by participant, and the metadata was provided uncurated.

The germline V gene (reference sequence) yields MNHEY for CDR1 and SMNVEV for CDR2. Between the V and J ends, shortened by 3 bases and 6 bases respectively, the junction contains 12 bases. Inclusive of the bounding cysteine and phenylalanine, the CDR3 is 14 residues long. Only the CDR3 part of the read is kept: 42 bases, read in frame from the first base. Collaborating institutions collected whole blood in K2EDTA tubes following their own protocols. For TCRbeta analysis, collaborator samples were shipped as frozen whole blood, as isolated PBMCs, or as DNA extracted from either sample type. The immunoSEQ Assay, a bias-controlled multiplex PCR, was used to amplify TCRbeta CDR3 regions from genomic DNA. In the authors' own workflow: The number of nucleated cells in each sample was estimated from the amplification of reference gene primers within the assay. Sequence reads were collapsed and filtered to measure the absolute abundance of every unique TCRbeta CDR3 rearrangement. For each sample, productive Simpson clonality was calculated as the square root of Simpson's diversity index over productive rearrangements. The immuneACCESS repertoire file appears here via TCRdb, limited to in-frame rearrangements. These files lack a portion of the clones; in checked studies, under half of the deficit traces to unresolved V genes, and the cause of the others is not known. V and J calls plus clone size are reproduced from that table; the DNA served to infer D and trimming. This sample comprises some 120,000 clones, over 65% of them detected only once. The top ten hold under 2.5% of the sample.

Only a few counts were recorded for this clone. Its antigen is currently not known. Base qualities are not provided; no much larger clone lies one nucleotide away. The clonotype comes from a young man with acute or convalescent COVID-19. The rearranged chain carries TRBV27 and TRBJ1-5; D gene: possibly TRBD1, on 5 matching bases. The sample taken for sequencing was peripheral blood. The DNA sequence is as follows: TGTGCCAGCAGTTTTGGGCAGGGAGGTCAGCCCCAGCATTTT. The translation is CASSFGQGGQPQHF.